These 16 T cell receptor beta chains came from one sample sequenced in a study of T cell repertoires in ileal Crohn's disease. Time point described: neoterminal ileum biopsy at postoperative endoscopy, about 6 months after surgery. Data came from immunoSEQ multiplex PCR; TCRdb stores just in-frame clones and leaves some out. This table holds approximately 12,000 clones, more than 65% found once. Input material: ileal tissue. These receptors all come from an adult with Crohn's disease.

This chain joins TRBV5-1 and TRBJ1-2, with 7 bases that match TRBD1. This CDR3 has 17 residues. Germline CDR1 is SGHRS and CDR2 is YFSETQ. Trimming took 3 bases from V and 1 from J; bases not matched to a gene: 12. The CDR3 here is CASSSRGTEGFNYGYTF. For the CDR3, the DNA is TGCGCCAGCAGCTCGAGGGGGACAGAAGGCTTTAACTATGGCTACACCTTC.

V gene TRBV5-4 combines with J gene TRBJ2-5, with 11 bases matching TRBD2. CDR3 size: 16 residues. V gave up 0 bases and J gave up 4 bases; unmatched junction bases: 5. Germline V lookup: CDR1 SGHNT, CDR2 YYREEE (reference sequence). CDR3 nucleotide sequence: TGTGCCAGCAGCTTGGTTAGCGGGGGGGCCGGAGAGACCCAGTACTTC. This codes for CASSLVSGGAGETQYF.

The chain uses TRBV6-6 and TRBJ2-7, with D perhaps matching TRBD1 (6 bases). CDR3 length equals 15 residues. Germline V gene sequence: CDR1 MNHNY, CDR2 SVGAGI (reference sequence). The germline V and J ends were trimmed by 6 bases and 0 bases, with 15 bases remaining between them. The DNA of the CDR3 is TGTGCCAGCAGGCCAGACAGGAGCTCCTCCTACGAGCAGTACTTC. Its protein product is CASRPDRSSSYEQYF.

This clone has just a few counts. V and J are TRBV29-1 and TRBJ2-5, with 7 positions matching TRBD2. The CDR3 has 11 residues. Germline values: CDR1 SQVTM, CDR2 ANQGSEA. V dropped 7 bases and J dropped 5; count of bases not matched to a gene: 4. For the CDR3, the DNA is TGCAGCGCAAGGGAGGGTGAGACCCAGTACTTC. It is translated as CSAREGETQYF. The full variable domain, its missing parts supplied by reference TRBV29-1 and TRBJ2-5, is SAVISQKPSRDICQRGTSLTIQCQVDSQVTMMFWYRQQPGQSLTLIATANQGSEATYESGFVIDKFPISRPNLTFSTLTVSNMSPEDSSIYLCSAREGETQYFGPGTRLLVL.

V gene TRBV5-1 combines with J gene TRBJ2-5; TRBD2 agrees at 15 bases. Trimming at V came to 3 bases and at J to 5 bases, leaving 8 bases not matched to a gene. Germline CDR1 SGHRS, CDR2 YFSETQ. CDR3 size: 17 residues. The CDR3 bases are TGCGCCAGCAGCTCGGGACTAGCGGGGGGAGGTCTCGAGACCCAGTACTTC. Residues: CASSSGLAGGGLETQYF. The entire variable domain, with the rest obtained from reference TRBV5-1 and TRBJ2-5, is as follows: KAGVTQTPRYLIKTRGQQVTLSCSPISGHRSVSWYQQTPGQGLQFLFEYFSETQRNKGNFPGRFSGRQFSNSRSEMNVSTLELGDSALYLCASSSGLAGGGLETQYFGPGTRLLVL.

This clone came up a few times. The J gene is TRBJ1-5, the V gene TRBV2, with D tentatively TRBD1 (6 bases). The ends were cut back, 5 bases at V and 7 bases at J, with 12 bases in the middle. The length of the CDR3 is 13 residues. The germline CDR1 and CDR2 sequences are SNHLY and FYNNEI. The CDR3 DNA follows: TGTGCCAGCAGTACAGGGAGGGGACAGCCCCAGCATTTT. Translation gives CASSTGRGQPQHF.

This chain links TRBV28 with TRBJ2-7; weak D call: TRBD2 (5 bases). Trimming pared 6 bases from V and 4 bases from J, leaving 10 bases between. Germline CDR1 and CDR2: MDHEN and SYDVKM. The CDR3 consists of 12 residues. In nucleotides, the CDR3 is TGTGCCAGCAGCCCCTCGGGGTACGAGCAGTACTTC. Translated: CASSPSGYEQYF.

This clone is judged medium-sized. This chain links TRBV7-6 with TRBJ2-7, with D possibly TRBD2 on 5 matching bases. The CDR3 has 14 amino acids. V was cut by 5 bases and J by 5 bases, with 16 bases left in between. Germline loops: CDR1 SGHVS, CDR2 FNYEAQ. CDR3 residues: CASSQDGVLDEQYF. DNA for the CDR3: TGTGCCAGCAGCCAGGACGGGGTGTTGGACGAGCAGTACTTC.

This clone was counted a single time. The chain joins TRBV5-1 to TRBJ1-5; 10 bases are a match to TRBD1. CDR1 and CDR2 (germline): SGHRS, YFSETQ. The CDR3 contains 19 residues. The junction had 12 bases not matched to a gene; V was cut back by 3 bases and J by 0 bases. The CDR3 region is CASSSGQGDKGHSNQPQHF. The DNA for the CDR3 is TGCGCCAGCAGCTCCGGACAGGGGGATAAGGGGCATAGCAATCAGCCCCAGCATTTT.

This chain links TRBV19 with TRBJ1-6, with unresolved D. This CDR3 is built from 13 residues. Germline V gene data show CDR1 as LNHDA and CDR2 as SQIVND (reference sequence). The V end lost 5 bases, the J end lost 6 bases, and 8 bases lay between the germline ends. In nucleotides, the CDR3 is TGTGCCAGTAGTCCCCCGTTTAATTCACCCCTCCACTTT. Translating it yields CASSPPFNSPLHF.

The rearrangement links TRBV4-2 to TRBJ2-2; D not resolved. V gave up 0 bases and J gave up 2 bases, with 1 base separating them. Germline-derived CDR1 and CDR2 are LGHNA and YNFKEQ. This CDR3 comprises 13 residues. DNA for the CDR3: TGTGCCAGCAGCCAAGACAACACCGGGGAGCTGTTTTTT. Protein: CASSQDNTGELFF.

The chain is built from TRBV5-4 and TRBJ2-1; TRBD1 agrees at 9 bases. V was clipped by 4 bases and J by 2 bases; unmatched bases: 7. The germline CDR1 and CDR2 sequences are SGHNT and YYREEE (reference sequence). The CDR3 extends over 16 amino acids. In DNA form, the CDR3 reads TGTGCCAGCAGCGGCCGACAGGGGGGAACCTACAATGAGCAGTTCTTC. It translates to CASSGRQGGTYNEQFF.

This sequence joins TRBV6-5 and TRBJ1-2, with 9 positions matching TRBD1. V lost 7 bases to trimming and J lost 1 base; unmatched junction nucleotides: 7. The CDR3 length is 15 residues. The germline CDR1 and CDR2 sequences are MNHEY and SVGAGI. The DNA of the CDR3 is TGTGCCAGCAAATCCGGGACAGGGAGTAACTATGGCTACACCTTC. Translating it yields CASKSGTGSNYGYTF.

This clone has just a few counts. The rearrangement links TRBV7-3 to TRBJ2-1; maybe TRBD2 (6 bases). The germline CDR1 and CDR2 sequences are SGHTA and FQGTGA. This CDR3 spans 13 amino acids. V was pared by 8 bases and J by 7 bases, with 15 bases between. CDR3 residues: CASPGGPTNEQFF. CDR3 DNA sequence: TGTGCCAGCCCAGGAGGGCCTACGAATGAGCAGTTCTTC. Together with reference TRBV7-3 and TRBJ2-1, the CDR3 gives the full variable domain: GAGVSQTPSNKVTEKGKYVELRCDPISGHTALYWYRQSLGQGPEFLIYFQGTGAADDSGLPNDRFFAVRPEGSVSTLKIQRTERGDSAVYLCASPGGPTNEQFFGPGTRLTVL.

This chain joins TRBV27 and TRBJ1-1; D possibly corresponds to TRBD1 (6 bases). Trimming cost V 6 bases and J 1 base, with 15 bases left between them. Germline CDR1 and CDR2: MNHEY and SMNVEV (reference sequence). The CDR3 totals 15 residues. CDR3 sequence (DNA): TGTGCCAGCAGCTTAACAGGGTTTTCGAACACTGAAGCTTTCTTT. Amino acids: CASSLTGFSNTEAFF.

Details on this clone: Different DNA sequences within this sample yield the same CDR3. The chain is built from TRBV7-9 and TRBJ1-5; D gene ambiguous. The CDR3 is 13 amino acids. Germline CDR1 is SEHNR and CDR2 is FQNEAQ (reference sequence). The V gene lost 1 base and the J gene lost 2 bases, with 3 bases spanning the gap. CDR3: CASSLDGNQPQHF. The CDR3 DNA is TGTGCCAGCAGCTTAGACGGCAATCAGCCCCAGCATTTT.